This T cell receptor beta chain was profiled in a study of radiation and T cells in renal cell carcinoma. Germline V gene sequence: CDR1 MGHRA, CDR2 YSYEKL. V lost 4 bases, J lost 6 bases, and 2 bases stayed unmatched. This CDR3 has 12 amino acids. This table comes from immunoSEQ multiplex PCR, and its TCRdb copy is limited to in-frame clones, with some not included. The profile shows under 20,000 clones, 50% to 65% of them singletons. Comments on this clone: The antigen is not known.

Treatment noted: 15 Gy SBRT to primary tumor, nephrectomy 4 weeks later. The tumor was a clear cell renal cell carcinoma. Overall study results and limits: In nephrectomy-only tumors, top 100 clonotypes averaged 43%, versus roughly 50% irradiated. Top tumor clonotypes rose in blood 2 weeks post-radiation, then contracted. Dominant CDR3 motifs occupied more repertoire in irradiated than control tumors.

This TCR was sampled from a woman in her 70s with renal cell carcinoma. The V and J genes are TRBV4-1 and TRBJ1-1; 7 bases are a match to TRBD1. The sequencing here drew on tumor tissue, taken from a patient whose treatment included radiotherapy and nephrectomy. The chain's CDR3 is CASSLGTAEAFF. As DNA, the CDR3 is TGCGCCAGCAGCCTTGGGACAGCTGAAGCTTTCTTT.